Presented here are 7 T cell receptor beta chains from one specimen sequenced in a study of immune evolution from preneoplasia to lung adenocarcinoma. Profiling relied on immunoSEQ multiplex PCR, and the TCRdb table lists in-frame clones only, not all of them. The sample yields a few thousand clones, about 80% seen once. Sequencing was performed on FFPE normal lung tissue adjacent to the tumor. The receptors stem from a person between 45 and 75 years old with lung adenocarcinoma.

This clone has a single count. J is TRBJ2-5 and V is TRBV15; D is unresolved. The V end was cut by 0 bases, the J end by 13 bases, with 15 bases between. The CDR3 has 13 residues. The germline V gene has CDR1 LNHNV and CDR2 YYDKDF (reference sequence). CDR3 nucleotide sequence: TGTGCCACCAGCAGAGATCTGATCCTGGCCCCGTACTTC. Its protein is CATSRDLILAPYF. Looking up the rest from reference TRBV15 and TRBJ2-5 gives the full variable domain: DAMVIQNPRYQVTQFGKPVTLSCSQTLNHNVMYWYQQKSSQAPKLLFHYYDKDFNNEADTPDNFQSRRPNTSFCFLDIRSPGLGDTAMYLCATSRDLILAPYFGPGTRLLVL.

The J gene is TRBJ1-3, the V gene TRBV7-3; D is undetermined. This CDR3 is 13 amino acids long. Germline lookup yields CDR1 SGHTA and CDR2 FQGTGA. With 6 bases removed from V and 2 bases from J, the gap between germline ends came to 8 bases. The CDR3, as DNA: TGTGCCAGCAGTTCGGGCCCTGGAAACACCATATATTTT. It specifies CASSSGPGNTIYF.

The V gene is TRBV28, the J gene TRBJ2-7, with 11 nucleotides matching TRBD1. Germline loops: CDR1 MDHEN, CDR2 SYDVKM. The CDR3 is 14 residues long. V lost 7 bases and J lost 0; bases outside the gene matches: 2. Written as DNA, the CDR3 is TGTGCCAGCATAGGGACAGGGGGCTCCTACGAGCAGTACTTC. Its translation: CASIGTGGSYEQYF.

The V and J genes are TRBV7-9 and TRBJ1-2; 7 nucleotides line up with TRBD1. Germline values: CDR1 SEHNR, CDR2 FQNEAQ (reference sequence). V was clipped by 5 bases and J by 8 bases; unmatched bases: 11. The CDR3 sequence is 14 residues long. The CDR3 reads CASSEKKDRQGYTF. As DNA, the CDR3 is TGTGCCAGCAGCGAGAAAAAGGACAGGCAGGGCTACACCTTC.

This chain links TRBV30 with TRBJ2-3; the match to TRBD2 covers 11 bases. CDR1 and CDR2 (germline): GTSNPN, SVGIG (reference sequence). V lost 8 bases and J lost 12; bases outside the gene matches: 10. The CDR3 extends over 12 amino acids. The DNA of the CDR3 is TGTGCCGGGGGTCTAGCGGGGGGCTCCCAGTATTTT. Its protein is CAGGLAGGSQYF.

This clone has just a few counts. The chain carries TRBV7-2 and TRBJ1-1, with TRBD1 matching over 11 bases. The trim removed 5 bases at V and 1 base at J, leaving 12 bases unmatched. Looked up from germline, CDR1 is SGHTA and CDR2 is FQGNSA. This CDR3 has 18 amino acids. The CDR3 DNA sequence: TGTGCCAGCAGCCCGCGGGGGACAGGGGGACTGAAGAACACTGAAGCTTTCTTT. As protein: CASSPRGTGGLKNTEAFF.

Details on this clone: Compared with germline, one end of the junction differs, possibly owing to a read error. The chain uses TRBV29-1 and TRBJ1-2; TRBD1 matches 7 bases. The CDR3 contains 13 residues. Germline V CDR1 and CDR2: SQVTM, ANQGSEA. CDR3 sequence reads: CSAETGENYGYTF. The CDR3 bases are TGCAGCGCTGAAACAGGGGAAAACTATGGCTACACCTTC.